The present entry profiles one TCR beta chain with its context. Its recognized antigen is unknown. Base qualities are missing; no much larger clone stands one base away. The entry originates in a study of cytomegalovirus exposure and HLA in healthy donors (dated by TCRdb to 2017 to 2019). Study-wide context: An earlier analysis of around 600 of the donors reported 276 Gb of sequence data and approximately 110 million unique TCR beta sequences from 190 million or so T cells. Rather than drawing on any new phenotypic data, the later analysis identified candidate immune exposures from TCR beta sequences and the way those sequences occurred across donors. A later analysis re-examined previously published TCR beta repertoires from about 700 donors and added high-resolution HLA genotyping to investigate patterns of TCR occurrence. The study combined high-throughput TCR immunosequencing, statistical association of individual TCRs with disease status, and machine learning to predict cytomegalovirus infection status. To decide whether each TCR beta V gene segment behaved as functional or pseudogenic, an earlier analysis of approximately 620 of the donors relied on high-throughput TCR beta sequencing. Alongside the repertoire data, information on donor age, sex, ethnicity and CMV serostatus was compiled. Class I and class II HLA loci were covered by the typing at four-digit resolution. The number of donors typed differed by locus, with about 629-630 for A, B, C, DRB1 and DQB1, around 560 for DQA1, 606 for DPA1, and roughly 450 for DPB1. Across 398 genotyped donors of the cohort, an average of about 220,000 unique TCR beta nucleotide sequences per donor were sequenced, and 15% to 20% of those sequences were non-productive. A later genetic analysis used genome-wide SNP genotypes for about 55% of the 666 donors, treating that subset as a discovery cohort. The study aimed to test whether signatures of past pathogen exposure could be identified by cataloging public T cell receptors. Every discovery cohort repertoire had been produced on one sequencing platform. Using immunosequencing, the study profiled T cell repertoires from 666 subjects and related those repertoires to cytomegalovirus serostatus. Four to six DR-DQ haplotypes were handled as single units for association and clustering because linkage in the cohort was strong. Besides the first cohort of roughly 700 subjects, a separate validation cohort made up of 120 or so different subjects was used. An early release that covered roughly 600 HLA-typed donors contained around 300 gigabases of sequencing data and tens of millions of unique TCR sequences. Of the roughly 420 genotyped donors, approximately 80% were placed in the genetic ancestry cluster associated with self-reported Caucasian donors. What the study reported, not specific to this receptor: A later analysis found that TCR association rates varied across HLA loci, with DRB1 alleles showing the most associated TCRs and HLA-C alleles the fewest. Correlated functional status among segregating V segments might reflect linkage disequilibrium, but an unknown experimental factor could not be ruled out. An earlier analysis of around 500 of the donors showed that most TCR beta V segments appeared in productive rearrangements either about 87% or about 30% of the time, which broadly matched IMGT annotations. In a later analysis, HLA-associated TCR beta chains showed more clonal expansion and lower generation probabilities than non-associated chains that were equally common. In this cohort, only TCR beta chains were sequenced, and detectable features were limited by the absence of alpha or paired-chain data. In a later analysis, some 18,000 TCR beta sequences were associated with specific HLA alleles at a false discovery rate of 0.05. Most TCR sequences were seen in very few donors, while some public TCRs were found in many individuals. A cluster of highly shared sequence variants was judged likely to represent a technical artifact of the sequencing pipeline. In the study, some 180 TCR beta chains were listed as associated with cytomegalovirus. The classifier was reported to diagnose cytomegalovirus status with high specificity and sensitivity in both the original and validation cohorts. A few of the identified cytomegalovirus-associated TCR beta chains were confirmed in vitro to be specific for cytomegalovirus antigens. The only immune exposure information available for the cohort was CMV serostatus. It was suggested by the authors that the approach could potentially be generalized to other disease states and immunological phenotypes. Because counts were too low, seventeen rarely observed V segments, including chromosome 9 orphons, were left out of the earlier analysis of 587 of the donors. Roughly uniform sequencing depth across donors was assumed in presence/absence analyses, although this assumption may not hold. A later genetic analysis reported fewer N-insertions in productive TCRs among donors in an Asian-associated ancestry cluster than the roughly 720-donor mean. Some IMGT-functional V segments, including TRBV6-2 and TRBV6-3, could not be told apart with the 87-base-pair reads, so those segments were excluded. A further reported finding was that TCR beta sequences accurately predicted the HLA-A and HLA-B alleles for most subjects in the first cohort. A later genetic analysis associated a missense DCLRE1C variant with V-gene and J-gene trimming of TCR beta chains, and an independent cohort replicated the association. When HLA alleles, especially DR and DQ, strongly co-occurred, TCR associations were difficult to assign to individual alleles. Most CMV-associated TCR beta chains appeared to be HLA-restricted in a later analysis, and the HLA associations seemed to be driven largely by CMV exposure. HLA typing was unavailable for some donors at each locus, so association tests used only the typed subset. Several of the top co-occurrence clusters appeared to be linked to parvovirus B19, influenza, CMV and Epstein-Barr virus, according to a later analysis.

For CDR1 and CDR2, the germline V gene lists LGHNA and YNFKEQ. CDR3 length: 19 amino acids, cysteine to phenylalanine. Only the CDR3 portion is preserved as DNA: 57 bases, with reading frame beginning at the first base. V has 0 bases trimmed and J has 3 bases trimmed; junction bases matching no gene number 8. The cohort was made up of 500 to 800 healthy bone marrow donors. All cohort members were sampled while nominally healthy, although unrecorded immune exposures were likely present. The donor was CMV seropositive and was included in the group of 300 or so seropositive cohort members. A peripheral blood sample was provided by each donor, and peripheral blood mononuclear cells were used for TCR beta sequencing. The Qiagen DNeasy Blood Extraction Kit was used to extract genomic DNA from the blood cell samples. Library preparation was by the immunoSEQ multiplex PCR assay. The multiplex PCR relied on a mix of 60 forward primers for TCR Vbeta segments and 13 reverse primers for TCR Jbeta segments. The CDR3 region of rearranged TCR beta genes was amplified from genomic DNA by a multiplex PCR assay. The Illumina HiSeq System was used to sequence the amplified TCR beta libraries as 87-base-pair reads. As for the original processing: Across the roughly 600 repertoires, a later analysis counted around 80 million unique TCR beta chains, approximately 10 million of which were shared by at least two donors. Raw reads were error-corrected and collapsed into unique sequences by a nearest-neighbor algorithm in which closely related sequences were merged to remove PCR and sequencing errors. Alignment of CDR3 sequences to IMGT reference sequences was used to assign V, D and J gene segments. For a sequence to be retained, a match of at least six nucleotides was required to both a V gene segment and a J gene segment. Rearrangements were classified as productive when the CDR3 lacked stop codons and remained in frame with V and J, and all other rearrangements were classified as non-productive. CDR3 was defined according to IMGT convention as the region running from the second conserved V-encoded cysteine to the conserved J-encoded phenylalanine. In an earlier analysis of more than 550 of the donors, sequences lacking an unambiguous match to a single V gene segment were excluded. In an earlier analysis of approximately 550 of the donors, V segments were called functional above 56.7% productive rearrangements and were called segregating when the between-donor standard deviation exceeded 5%. To diagnose cytomegalovirus status from the catalog of TCR beta chain sequences, a statistical classification framework was built. In a later analysis, V and J genes were assigned by comparing TCR nucleotide sequences against IMGT/GENE-DB human TR gene sequences. Using the TCRdist pipeline, a later analysis assigned CDR3 sequences along with most-parsimonious VDJ recombination scenarios. In a later analysis, each TCR beta chain was defined by its CDR3 amino acid sequence together with its V-gene family, and reads without a unique V-gene family were excluded. A later analysis removed 500 to 600 highly shared, low-generation-probability nucleotide sequences to deal with suspected cross-contamination and a sequencing artifact. A later analysis calculated a clonal expansion index for each public chain from normalized within-repertoire ranks of inferred template counts. In a later analysis, generation probabilities were computed using a VDJ recombination model fitted to out-of-frame rearrangements, and the results were checked against IGoR. A later analysis scored TCR-TCR, TCR-HLA and TCR-CMV co-occurrence with hypergeometric tests, applying a repertoire-size bias correction to TCR pairs. False discovery rates were estimated in a later analysis by permuting HLA or CMV assignments 20 times. A later analysis grouped co-occurring TCRs with DBSCAN, adding TCRdist sequence similarity when clustering within HLA-allele-positive subsets. Co-occurrence clustering excluded repertoires with fewer than 30,000 or more than 120,000 public chains, plus five with anomalous nucleotide sharing. The clones in this table, taken by TCRdb from immuneACCESS, are in-frame only. Not every clone is retained; where verified, under half of the shortfall comes from an unresolved V gene, and the cause of the rest is unknown. V, J and clone size are those of that table, while D and trimming were read from the DNA. This sample is represented by about 120,000 clones; over 65% of them were singletons. The top ten hold roughly 11% of the sample.

The receptor chain draws on TRBV4-2 and TRBJ2-2; a stretch of 12 junction bases matches TRBD2. The clonotype comes from a woman between 45 and 65 years old in good health and CMV-seropositive. The sample was PBMCs. The CDR3 region: CASSQEWTSGNVDTGELFF. The DNA sequence follows: TGTGCCAGCAGCCAAGAATGGACTAGCGGGAATGTGGACACCGGGGAGCTGTTTTTT.